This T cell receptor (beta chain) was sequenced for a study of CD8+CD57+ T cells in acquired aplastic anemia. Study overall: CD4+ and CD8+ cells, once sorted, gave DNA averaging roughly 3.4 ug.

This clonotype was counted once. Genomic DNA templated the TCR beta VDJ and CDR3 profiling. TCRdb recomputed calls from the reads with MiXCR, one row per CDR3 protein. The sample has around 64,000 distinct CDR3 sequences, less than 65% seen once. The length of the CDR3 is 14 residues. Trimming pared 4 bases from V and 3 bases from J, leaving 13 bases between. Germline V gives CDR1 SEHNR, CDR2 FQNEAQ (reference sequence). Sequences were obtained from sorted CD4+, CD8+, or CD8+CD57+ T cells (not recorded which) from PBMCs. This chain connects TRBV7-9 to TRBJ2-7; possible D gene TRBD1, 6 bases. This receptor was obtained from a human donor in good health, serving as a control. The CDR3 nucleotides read TGTGCCAGCAGCTCTCCGGGACAAGTCTACGAGCAGTACTTC. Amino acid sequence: CASSSPGQVYEQYF.